A single T cell receptor (beta chain) is shown here with its context. This record comes from a study of blood T cell repertoires in COVID-19. Study at large: Sites across the United States, Italy and Spain contributed samples from acute and convalescent COVID-19. Sources were T cells, B-cell-depleted T cells, or PBMCs; the material itself was cDNA or gDNA.

V was shortened by 3 bases and J by 3 bases, with 18 bases between the two germline ends. Germline CDR1 MDHEN, CDR2 SYDVKM. CDR3 length equals 16 residues. Original handling: Amplification with reference gene primers provided the estimates of nucleated cell counts. This table comes from immunoSEQ multiplex PCR, and its TCRdb copy is limited to in-frame clones, with some not included. The V and J calls and clone size come from that table; D and trimming were worked out from the DNA. The sample yields about 160,000 clones, about four fifths seen once. Symptom resolution, clearance, or two negative PCRs marked donors in Cohort 3 as recovered.

This sequence was found in a man aged 55 to 70 who had recovered from COVID-19. The chain is built from TRBV28 and TRBJ2-7; D is possibly TRBD1 (5 bases). The sequenced sample consisted of PBMCs or T cells enriched from blood (not recorded which). CDR3 loop: CASSLAGWEKGYEQYF. The CDR3 nucleotides are TGTGCCAGCAGTTTGGCAGGGTGGGAAAAAGGCTACGAGCAGTACTTC.